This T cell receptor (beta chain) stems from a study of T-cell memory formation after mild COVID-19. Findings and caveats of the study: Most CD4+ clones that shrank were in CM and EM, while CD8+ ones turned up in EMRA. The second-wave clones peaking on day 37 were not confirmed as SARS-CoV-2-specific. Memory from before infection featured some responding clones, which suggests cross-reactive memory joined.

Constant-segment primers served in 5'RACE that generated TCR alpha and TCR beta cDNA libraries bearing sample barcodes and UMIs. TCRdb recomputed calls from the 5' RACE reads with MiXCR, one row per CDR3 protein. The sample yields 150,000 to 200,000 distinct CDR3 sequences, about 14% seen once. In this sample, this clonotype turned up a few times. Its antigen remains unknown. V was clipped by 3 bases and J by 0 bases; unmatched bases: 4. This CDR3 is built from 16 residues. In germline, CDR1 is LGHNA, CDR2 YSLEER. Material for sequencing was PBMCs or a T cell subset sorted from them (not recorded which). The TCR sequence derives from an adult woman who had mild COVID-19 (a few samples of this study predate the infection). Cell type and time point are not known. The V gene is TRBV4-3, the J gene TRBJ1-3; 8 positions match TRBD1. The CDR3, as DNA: TGCGCCAGCAGCCAGGGGACAGGCTCCTCTGGAAACACCATATATTTT. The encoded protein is CASSQGTGSSGNTIYF.